This TCR beta chain was identified in a study of immune characteristics of hereditary and idiopathic chronic pancreatitis. Some clones are missing from TCRdb's copy, which holds only in-frame ones; the method was immunoSEQ multiplex PCR. The sample carries approximately 9,400 clones, roughly 77% recorded once. Notes on the study in general: TCRbeta diversity rose and clonality fell in both pancreatitis groups versus controls. Hereditary and idiopathic cases differed in TRBV10, TRBV19, TRBV23 and TRBV5 usage.

In the case of this clone: Antigen specificity is unknown.

Germline V gene sequence: CDR1 SGHVS, CDR2 FNYEAQ. The CDR3 spans 12 residues. V dropped 3 bases and J dropped 0 bases, with 3 bases sitting between them. Total pancreatectomy with islet autotransplantation was the source of the chronic pancreatitis pancreas tissue. The TCR originated in a human donor with chronic pancreatitis. Input material: pancreas tissue with idiopathic chronic pancreatitis. This sequence joins TRBV7-6 and TRBJ2-7; D remains ambiguous. CDR3 loop: CASSLISYEQYF. DNA for the CDR3: TGTGCCAGCAGCTTGATCTCCTACGAGCAGTACTTC.